This is a list of T cell receptor beta chains from one sample in a study of blood T cell repertoires in COVID-19. TCRdb keeps only in-frame clones here, not all; method: immunoSEQ multiplex PCR. The sample includes approximately 160,000 clones, about nine tenths of them seen just once. Specimen: peripheral blood. These receptors originate from a woman in her 70s with acute or convalescent COVID-19. Each CDR3 is given with its conserved first and last residue. Each record gives: CDR3 DNA, CDR3 protein, clone size, J gene, D gene, CDR3 length, V gene. D genes are given only for firm matches. Clone sizes are given selectively: once, few, many, or a class where the clone is expanded.

CDR3nt: TGTGCCAGCAGCTTAGCGGGGGGTCAGCCCCAGCATTTT; CDR3aa: CASSLAGGQPQHF; abundance: -; j_gene: TRBJ1-5; d_gene: -; len: 13; v_gene: TRBV7-2
CDR3nt: TGTGCCAGTAAGGGCGGGAGGGGTGACAATGAGCAGTTCTTC; CDR3aa: CASKGGRGDNEQFF; abundance: -; j_gene: TRBJ2-1; d_gene: TRBD2; len: 14; v_gene: TRBV19
CDR3nt: TGTGCCAGCAGTTACGGCGGGAGAACAGATACGCAGTATTTT; CDR3aa: CASSYGGRTDTQYF; abundance: once; j_gene: TRBJ2-3; d_gene: TRBD2; len: 14; v_gene: TRBV6-6
CDR3nt: TGTGCCACCAGGGGAACACGACAGGCGGGCACAGATACGCAGTATTTT; CDR3aa: CATRGTRQAGTDTQYF; abundance: -; j_gene: TRBJ2-3; d_gene: -; len: 16; v_gene: TRBV24-1
CDR3nt: TGTGCCAGCAGCTTGGACTCCACGCCTGAAGCTTTCTTT; CDR3aa: CASSLDSTPEAFF; abundance: -; j_gene: TRBJ1-1; d_gene: -; len: 13; v_gene: TRBV5-4
CDR3nt: TGTGCCAGCTCCCCCGGGACTAGAGGGGGGAGTCAGTACTTC; CDR3aa: CASSPGTRGGSQYF; abundance: -; j_gene: TRBJ2-4; d_gene: TRBD2; len: 14; v_gene: TRBV18
CDR3nt: TGTGCCAGCAGCCAAGAACAGGGTTATAGGGGCTATGGCTACACCTTC; CDR3aa: CASSQEQGYRGYGYTF; abundance: -; j_gene: TRBJ1-2; d_gene: -; len: 16; v_gene: TRBV3-1/TRBV3-2
CDR3nt: TGTGCCACCACCCCGGCTAGCGGGGGCTACACAGATACGCAGTATTTT; CDR3aa: CATTPASGGYTDTQYF; abundance: -; j_gene: TRBJ2-3; d_gene: TRBD2; len: 16; v_gene: TRBV10-3
CDR3nt: TGCAGCGTTTCTAGCTCAACGGGGGCTGAAGCTTTCTTT; CDR3aa: CSVSSSTGAEAFF; abundance: -; j_gene: TRBJ1-1; d_gene: -; len: 13; v_gene: TRBV29-1
CDR3nt: TGTGCCAGCAGCTTACAAGGTAGGACAGGGTCCTACGAGCAGTACTTC; CDR3aa: CASSLQGRTGSYEQYF; abundance: -; j_gene: TRBJ2-7; d_gene: TRBD1; len: 16; v_gene: TRBV7-8
CDR3nt: TGTGCCAGCAGTGAACGGTTATCGGGTAGGGGTCTCACCGGGGAGCTGTTTTTT; CDR3aa: CASSERLSGRGLTGELFF; abundance: -; j_gene: TRBJ2-2; d_gene: -; len: 18; v_gene: TRBV25-1
CDR3nt: TGCAGCGTTGAAGATCAGGACAGGGGATATGGCTACACCTTC; CDR3aa: CSVEDQDRGYGYTF; abundance: -; j_gene: TRBJ1-2; d_gene: TRBD1; len: 14; v_gene: TRBV29-1
CDR3nt: TGCAGTGCTAGTACAGGGGGTGGCTACACCTTC; CDR3aa: CSASTGGGYTF; abundance: -; j_gene: TRBJ1-2; d_gene: TRBD1; len: 11; v_gene: TRBV20-1
CDR3nt: TGTGCCTGGAGTGTCCTAGGCGAAAAACTGTTTTTT; CDR3aa: CAWSVLGEKLFF; abundance: -; j_gene: TRBJ1-4; d_gene: -; len: 12; v_gene: TRBV30
CDR3nt: TGTGCCAGCTCACCAAATGGACTAGCGGGAGACCAAGAGACCCAGTACTTC; CDR3aa: CASSPNGLAGDQETQYF; abundance: -; j_gene: TRBJ2-5; d_gene: TRBD2; len: 17; v_gene: TRBV18
CDR3nt: TGTGCCACCAGCAGGATAAGAGATAGCAATCAGCCCCAGCATTTT; CDR3aa: CATSRIRDSNQPQHF; abundance: -; j_gene: TRBJ1-5; d_gene: -; len: 15; v_gene: TRBV15
CDR3nt: TGCGCCAGCAGCCAAGATGCGGAGGGGTCTAATTCACCCCTCCACTTT; CDR3aa: CASSQDAEGSNSPLHF; abundance: -; j_gene: TRBJ1-6; d_gene: -; len: 16; v_gene: TRBV4-3
CDR3nt: TGTGCCAGCAGTTGGAGACTAGCGGTGGGCCAAGAGACCCAGTACTTC; CDR3aa: CASSWRLAVGQETQYF; abundance: -; j_gene: TRBJ2-5; d_gene: TRBD2; len: 16; v_gene: TRBV6-2/TRBV6-3
CDR3nt: TGTGCCAGCAGGACGGGCTCTGGAAACACCATATATTTT; CDR3aa: CASRTGSGNTIYF; abundance: few; j_gene: TRBJ1-3; d_gene: -; len: 13; v_gene: TRBV27
CDR3nt: TGTGCCTGGAGTGAACTAACTAACTATGGCTACACCTTC; CDR3aa: CAWSELTNYGYTF; abundance: -; j_gene: TRBJ1-2; d_gene: -; len: 13; v_gene: TRBV30
CDR3nt: TGTGCCAGCAGCTTAGCTCGGGTTCAGCCCCAGCATTTT; CDR3aa: CASSLARVQPQHF; abundance: -; j_gene: TRBJ1-5; d_gene: -; len: 13; v_gene: TRBV7-2
CDR3nt: TGTGCCAGCAGCTTCCGACGGGGGGGCCATACGCAGTATTTT; CDR3aa: CASSFRRGGHTQYF; abundance: -; j_gene: TRBJ2-3; d_gene: TRBD2; len: 14; v_gene: TRBV7-2
CDR3nt: TGTGCCAGCAGCTTAGGGGTGCGGAGTGGCGGGGGGGCCACAGATACGCAGTATTTT; CDR3aa: CASSLGVRSGGGATDTQYF; abundance: -; j_gene: TRBJ2-3; d_gene: TRBD2; len: 19; v_gene: TRBV11-3
CDR3nt: TGTGCCAGCAGTTATCCGGGGGGAGGGGTCCCTGAAGCTTTCTTT; CDR3aa: CASSYPGGGVPEAFF; abundance: -; j_gene: TRBJ1-1; d_gene: -; len: 15; v_gene: TRBV6-6
CDR3nt: TGCGCCAGCAGCTTAAGTCTGACGGACAGGGACGGCAATGAGCAGTTCTTC; CDR3aa: CASSLSLTDRDGNEQFF; abundance: -; j_gene: TRBJ2-1; d_gene: TRBD1; len: 17; v_gene: TRBV5-1
CDR3nt: TGCGCCAGCAGTGGCGTCTACGAGCAGTACTTC; CDR3aa: CASSGVYEQYF; abundance: few; j_gene: TRBJ2-7; d_gene: -; len: 11; v_gene: TRBV10-2
CDR3nt: TGTGCCAGCAGTTTAACATTATCCTCGTACGGGGCAGGGGGAAATGGCTACACCTTC; CDR3aa: CASSLTLSSYGAGGNGYTF; abundance: -; j_gene: TRBJ1-2; d_gene: TRBD1; len: 19; v_gene: TRBV27
CDR3nt: TGTGCCAGCAGTTTCGCTAGCGGCTACACAGATACGCAGTATTTT; CDR3aa: CASSFASGYTDTQYF; abundance: -; j_gene: TRBJ2-3; d_gene: TRBD2; len: 15; v_gene: TRBV27
CDR3nt: TGTGCCAGCAGCCGACAGGGGGCCTCCTACGAGCAGTACTTC; CDR3aa: CASSRQGASYEQYF; abundance: once; j_gene: TRBJ2-7; d_gene: TRBD1; len: 14; v_gene: TRBV6-5